This TCR beta chain appears in the sequencing data of a study of T cell changes during pregnancy in multiple sclerosis. Here immunoSEQ multiplex PCR was the method, and the copy in TCRdb shows in-frame clones only, minus some. The sample holds 50,000 to 65,000 clones; 90% to 95% are singletons and the top ten take 2.5% to 4%. The CDR3 has 15 residues. Germline V gene lookup returns CDR1 SGHRS and CDR2 YFSETQ. The germline V and J ends were trimmed by 5 bases and 0 bases, with 15 bases remaining between them. This sequence was found in a female donor with multiple sclerosis, enrolled in a pregnancy study. Here the sequenced sample was CD8+ T cells from peripheral blood mononuclear cells, taken in the second trimester of pregnancy. V usage is TRBV5-1 and J usage is TRBJ2-7; a possible D gene is TRBD1 (6 bases). In DNA, the CDR3 is TGCGCCAGCAGGGCCCCAGGGGCGAGCTCCTACGAGCAGTACTTC. It codes for CASRAPGASSYEQYF. Filled out from reference TRBV5-1 and TRBJ2-7, the complete variable domain reads KAGVTQTPRYLIKTRGQQVTLSCSPISGHRSVSWYQQTPGQGLQFLFEYFSETQRNKGNFPGRFSGRQFSNSRSEMNVSTLELGDSALYLCASRAPGASSYEQYFGPGTRLTVT.